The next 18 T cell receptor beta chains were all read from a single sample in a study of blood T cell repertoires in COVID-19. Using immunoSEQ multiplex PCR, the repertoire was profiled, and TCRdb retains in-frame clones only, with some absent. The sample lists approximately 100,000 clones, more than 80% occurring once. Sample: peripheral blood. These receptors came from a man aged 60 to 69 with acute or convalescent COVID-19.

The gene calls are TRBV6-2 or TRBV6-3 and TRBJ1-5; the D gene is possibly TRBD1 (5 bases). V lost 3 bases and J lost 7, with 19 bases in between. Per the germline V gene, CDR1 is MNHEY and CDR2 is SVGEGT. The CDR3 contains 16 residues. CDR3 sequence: CASSYSSRRGGQPQHF. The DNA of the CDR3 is TGTGCCAGCAGTTATTCAAGTCGGAGGGGCGGGCAGCCCCAGCATTTT.

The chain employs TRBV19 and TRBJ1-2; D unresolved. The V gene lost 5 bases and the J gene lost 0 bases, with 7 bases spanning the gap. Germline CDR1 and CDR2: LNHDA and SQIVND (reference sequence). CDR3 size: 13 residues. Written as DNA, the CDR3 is TGTGCCAGTAGTCCGGGAACTAACTATGGCTACACCTTC. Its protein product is CASSPGTNYGYTF.

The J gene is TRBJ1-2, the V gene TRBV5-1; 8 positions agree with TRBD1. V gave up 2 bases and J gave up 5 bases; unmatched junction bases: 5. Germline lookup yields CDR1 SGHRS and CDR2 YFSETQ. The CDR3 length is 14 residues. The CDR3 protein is CASSFADRAYGYTF. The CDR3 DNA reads TGCGCCAGCAGCTTTGCGGACAGGGCGTATGGCTACACCTTC.

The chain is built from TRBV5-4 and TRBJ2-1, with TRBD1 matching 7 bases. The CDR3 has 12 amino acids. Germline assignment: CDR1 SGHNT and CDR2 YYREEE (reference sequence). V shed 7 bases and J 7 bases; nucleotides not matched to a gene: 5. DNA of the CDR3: TGTGCCAGCTCCTCACAGGGGAATGAGCAGTTCTTC. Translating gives CASSSQGNEQFF. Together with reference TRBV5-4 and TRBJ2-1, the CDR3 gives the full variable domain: ETGVTQSPTHLIKTRGQQVTLRCSSQSGHNTVSWYQQALGQGPQFIFQYYREEENGRGNFPPRFSGLQFPNYSSELNVNALELDDSALYLCASSSQGNEQFFGPGTRLTVL.

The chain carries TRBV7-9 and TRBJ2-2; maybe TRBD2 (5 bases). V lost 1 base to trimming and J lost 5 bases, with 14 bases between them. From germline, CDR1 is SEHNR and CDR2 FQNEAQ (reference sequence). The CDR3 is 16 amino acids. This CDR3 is CASSLGRDSGTGELFF. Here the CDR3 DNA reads TGTGCCAGCAGCTTAGGTCGGGATTCAGGTACCGGGGAGCTGTTTTTT.

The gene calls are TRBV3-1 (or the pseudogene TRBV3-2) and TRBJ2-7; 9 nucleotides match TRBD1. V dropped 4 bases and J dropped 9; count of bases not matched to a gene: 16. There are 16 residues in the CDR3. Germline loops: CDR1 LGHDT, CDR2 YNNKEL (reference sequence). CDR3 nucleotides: TGTGCCAGCAGCCCTGCCGGGACAGGGAGCTCTTTGGGGCAGTACTTC. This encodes CASSPAGTGSSLGQYF.

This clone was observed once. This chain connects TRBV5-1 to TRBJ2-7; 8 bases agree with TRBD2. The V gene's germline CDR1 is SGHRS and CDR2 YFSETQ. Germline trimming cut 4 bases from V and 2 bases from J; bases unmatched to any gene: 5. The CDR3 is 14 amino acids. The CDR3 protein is CASSRTSPPYEQYF. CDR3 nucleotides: TGCGCCAGCAGCCGGACTAGCCCGCCCTACGAGCAGTACTTC.

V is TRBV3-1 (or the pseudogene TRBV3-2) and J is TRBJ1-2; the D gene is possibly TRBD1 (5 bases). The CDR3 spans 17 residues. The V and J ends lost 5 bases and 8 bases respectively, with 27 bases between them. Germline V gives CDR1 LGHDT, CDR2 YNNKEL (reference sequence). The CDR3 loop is CASSLTLGPTDMGGYTF. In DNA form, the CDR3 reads TGTGCCAGCAGCTTAACTTTAGGACCTACGGACATGGGGGGCTACACCTTC.

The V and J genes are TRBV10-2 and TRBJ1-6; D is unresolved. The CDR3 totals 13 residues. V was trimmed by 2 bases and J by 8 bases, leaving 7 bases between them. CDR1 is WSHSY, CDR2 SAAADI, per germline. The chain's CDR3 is CASSEIPDSPLHF. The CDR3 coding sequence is TGCGCCAGCAGTGAGATCCCAGATTCACCCCTCCACTTT.

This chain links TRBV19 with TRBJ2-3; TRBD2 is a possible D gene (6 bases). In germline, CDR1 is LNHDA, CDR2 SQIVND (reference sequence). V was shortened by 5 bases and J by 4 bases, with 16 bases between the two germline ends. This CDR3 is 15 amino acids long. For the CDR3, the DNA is TGTGCCAGTAGTCCGACTAGTTTTTATTCAGATACGCAGTATTTT. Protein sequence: CASSPTSFYSDTQYF. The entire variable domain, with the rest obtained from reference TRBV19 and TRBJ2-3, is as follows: DGGITQSPKYLFRKEGQNVTLSCEQNLNHDAMYWYRQDPGQGLRLIYYSQIVNDFQKGDIAEGYSVSREKKESFPLTVTSAQKNPTAFYLCASSPTSFYSDTQYFGPGTRLTVL.

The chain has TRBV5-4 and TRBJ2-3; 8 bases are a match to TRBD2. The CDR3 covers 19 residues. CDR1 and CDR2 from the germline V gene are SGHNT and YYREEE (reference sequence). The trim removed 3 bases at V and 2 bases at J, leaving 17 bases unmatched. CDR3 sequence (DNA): TGTGCCAGCAGCTCACCGGGACTAGAGGGAGGGGAATTCACAGATACGCAGTATTTT. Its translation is CASSSPGLEGGEFTDTQYF.

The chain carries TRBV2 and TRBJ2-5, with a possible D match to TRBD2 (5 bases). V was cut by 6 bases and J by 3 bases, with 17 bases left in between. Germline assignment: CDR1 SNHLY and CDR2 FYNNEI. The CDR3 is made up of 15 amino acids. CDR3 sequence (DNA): TGTGCCAGCAGGGATGCGTCTTTCGGGGAAGAGACCCAGTACTTC. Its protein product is CASRDASFGEETQYF.

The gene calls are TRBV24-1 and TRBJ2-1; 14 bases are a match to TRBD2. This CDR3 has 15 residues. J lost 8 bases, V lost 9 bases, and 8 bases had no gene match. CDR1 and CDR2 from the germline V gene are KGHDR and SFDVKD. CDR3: CATGGTSGSKDEQFF. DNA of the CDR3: TGTGCCACCGGGGGGACTAGCGGGAGTAAGGATGAGCAGTTCTTC.

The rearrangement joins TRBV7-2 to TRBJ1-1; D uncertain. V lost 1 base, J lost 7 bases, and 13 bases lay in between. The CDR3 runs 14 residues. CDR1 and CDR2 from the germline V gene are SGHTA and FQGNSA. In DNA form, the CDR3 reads TGTGCCAGCAGCTTAGTTGGTATACAGCTTGAAGCTTTCTTT. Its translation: CASSLVGIQLEAFF.

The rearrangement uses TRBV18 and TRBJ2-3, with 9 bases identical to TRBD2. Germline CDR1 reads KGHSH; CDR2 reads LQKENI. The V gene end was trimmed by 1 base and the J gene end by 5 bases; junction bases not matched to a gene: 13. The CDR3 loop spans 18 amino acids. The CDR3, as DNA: TGTGCCAGCTCACCACTTCGCGGGAGGGCCACATGGGAAGATACGCAGTATTTT. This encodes CASSPLRGRATWEDTQYF.

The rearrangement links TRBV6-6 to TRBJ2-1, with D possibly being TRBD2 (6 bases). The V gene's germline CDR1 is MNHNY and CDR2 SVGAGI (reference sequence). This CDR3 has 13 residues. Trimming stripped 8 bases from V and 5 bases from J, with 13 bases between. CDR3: CASAAGSNNEQFF. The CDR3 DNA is TGTGCCAGCGCTGCCGGGAGTAACAATGAGCAGTTCTTC.

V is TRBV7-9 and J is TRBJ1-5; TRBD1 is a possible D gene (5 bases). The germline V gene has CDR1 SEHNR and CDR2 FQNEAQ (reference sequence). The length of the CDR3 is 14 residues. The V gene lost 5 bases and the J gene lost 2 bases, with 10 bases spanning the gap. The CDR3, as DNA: TGTGCCAGCAGCCCGGGGGGGGGCAATCAGCCCCAGCATTTT. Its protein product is CASSPGGGNQPQHF.

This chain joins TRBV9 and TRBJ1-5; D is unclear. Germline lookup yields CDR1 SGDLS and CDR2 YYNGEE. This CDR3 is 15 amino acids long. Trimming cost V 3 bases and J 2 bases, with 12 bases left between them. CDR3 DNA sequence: TGTGCCAGCAGCGCCACGGGATCGGGCAATCAGCCCCAGCATTTT. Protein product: CASSATGSGNQPQHF.